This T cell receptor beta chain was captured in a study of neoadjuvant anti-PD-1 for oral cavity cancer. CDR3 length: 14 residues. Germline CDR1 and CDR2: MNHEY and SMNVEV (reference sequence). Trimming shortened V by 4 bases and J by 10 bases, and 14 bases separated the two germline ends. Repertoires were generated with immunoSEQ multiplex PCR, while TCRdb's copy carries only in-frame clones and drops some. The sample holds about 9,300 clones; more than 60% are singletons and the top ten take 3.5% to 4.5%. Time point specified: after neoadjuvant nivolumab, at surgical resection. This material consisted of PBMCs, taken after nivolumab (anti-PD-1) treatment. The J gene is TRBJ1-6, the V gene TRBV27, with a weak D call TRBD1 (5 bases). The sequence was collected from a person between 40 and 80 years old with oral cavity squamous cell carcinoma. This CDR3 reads CASSSGRRDSPLHF. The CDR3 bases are TGTGCCAGCAGTTCGGGACGGAGGGACTCACCCCTCCACTTT.